A single T cell receptor beta chain is shown here with its context. Antigen specificity is unknown. Germline V gene lookup returns CDR1 SGHKS and CDR2 YYEKEE (reference sequence). V lost 3 bases, J lost 5 bases, and 6 bases stayed unmatched. The CDR3 has 15 residues. The data were obtained in a study of cytomegalovirus exposure and HLA in healthy donors. In the PCR, 60 Vbeta and 13 Jbeta primers were used. TCRdb's table, derived via immunoSEQ multiplex PCR, lists solely in-frame clones and lacks some. This sample yields about 98,000 clones, of which about 83% are seen a single time; approximately 15% belongs to the top ten. Study results and caveats: In an earlier analysis, productive rearrangement rates for most beta V segments clustered near 87% or 30%. In a later analysis, specific HLA alleles were associated with 15,000 to 20,000 TCR beta sequences at a 0.05 false discovery rate. Most likely, a cluster of highly shared sequence variants arose as a sequencing artifact. Accurate predictions that matched the HLA-A and HLA-B alleles of most subjects were reportedly made from TCR beta sequences.

This chain uses TRBV5-5 with TRBJ2-2; 8 bases match TRBD2. Sample: PBMCs. The receptor's source is a man aged 60 to 69 in good health and CMV-seropositive. The CDR3 here is CASSWDGGGTGELFF. As DNA, the CDR3 is TGTGCCAGCAGCTGGGATGGCGGGGGGACCGGGGAGCTGTTTTTT.